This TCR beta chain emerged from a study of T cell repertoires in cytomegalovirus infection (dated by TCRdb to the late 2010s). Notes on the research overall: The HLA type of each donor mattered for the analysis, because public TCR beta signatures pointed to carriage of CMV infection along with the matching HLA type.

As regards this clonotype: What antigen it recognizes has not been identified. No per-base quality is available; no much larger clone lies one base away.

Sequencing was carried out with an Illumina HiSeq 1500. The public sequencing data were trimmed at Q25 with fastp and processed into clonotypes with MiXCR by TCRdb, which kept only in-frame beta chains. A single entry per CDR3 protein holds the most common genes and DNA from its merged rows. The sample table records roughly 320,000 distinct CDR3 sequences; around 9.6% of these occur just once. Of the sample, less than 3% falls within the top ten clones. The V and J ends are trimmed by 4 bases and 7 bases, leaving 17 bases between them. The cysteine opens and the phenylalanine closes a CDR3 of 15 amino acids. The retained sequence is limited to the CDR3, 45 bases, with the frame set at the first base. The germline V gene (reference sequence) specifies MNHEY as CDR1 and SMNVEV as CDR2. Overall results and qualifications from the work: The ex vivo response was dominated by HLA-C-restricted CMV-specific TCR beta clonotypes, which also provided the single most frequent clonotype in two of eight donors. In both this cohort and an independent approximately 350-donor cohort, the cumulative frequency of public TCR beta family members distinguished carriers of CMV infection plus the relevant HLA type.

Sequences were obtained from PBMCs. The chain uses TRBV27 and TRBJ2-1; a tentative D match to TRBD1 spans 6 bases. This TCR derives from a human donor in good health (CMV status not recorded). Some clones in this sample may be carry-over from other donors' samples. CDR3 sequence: CASSYRSGAENEQFF. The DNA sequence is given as TGTGCCAGCAGTTATCGGTCAGGGGCAGAGAATGAGCAGTTCTTC.